The present T cell receptor (beta chain) was sequenced within a study of shared clonotypes between healthy human individuals. Between the trimmed V and J ends, which lost 5 bases and 4 bases, there was a span of 11 bases. The CDR3 runs to 13 residues. Germline CDR1 and CDR2: LNHNV and YYDKDF (reference sequence). Method: immunoSEQ multiplex PCR; TCRdb's copy keeps in-frame clones and lacks some. The sample includes some 2,100,000 clones, 93% seen only once; the top ten take about 1.5%. The naive CD8 population came from CD45RO-negative cells selected for CCR7, without terminally differentiated effector memory CD45RA+ cells.

The source material was naive CD8+ T cells from PBMCs. V is TRBV15 and J is TRBJ1-1, with D unclear. The TCR sequence derives from a man younger than 35 in good health. Some clones in this sample may be carry-over from other donors' samples. CDR3 region: CATSPRVTTEAFF. The CDR3, as DNA: TGTGCCACCAGCCCCCGAGTAACCACTGAAGCTTTCTTT.